The present entry profiles one TCR beta chain with its context. This sample stems from a study of blood T cell repertoires in COVID-19. Study overall: The United States, Italy and Spain were the sources of the acute and convalescent COVID-19 samples. PBMCs, B-cell-depleted T cells, or T cells provided the cDNA or gDNA that made up the material.

The CDR3 runs 14 residues. Germline assignment: CDR1 SEHNR and CDR2 FQNEAQ (reference sequence). Between the trimmed V and J ends, which lost 5 bases and 5 bases, there was a span of 14 bases. As originally analysed: Amplification of reference gene primers provided the estimated nucleated cell counts. TCRdb keeps only in-frame clones here, not all; method: immunoSEQ multiplex PCR. The V and J calls and clone size are taken from that table; D and trimming were inferred from the DNA. The sample has more than 90,000 clones; around 84% are singletons. This chain links TRBV7-9 with TRBJ2-3; D may be TRBD2 (6 bases). This sequence originates from a man aged 35 to 55 with acute or convalescent COVID-19. Sequences were obtained from peripheral blood. CDR3 nucleotides: TGTGCCAGCAGCCCGAGGGCCGGGGGAGATACGCAGTATTTT. As protein: CASSPRAGGDTQYF.